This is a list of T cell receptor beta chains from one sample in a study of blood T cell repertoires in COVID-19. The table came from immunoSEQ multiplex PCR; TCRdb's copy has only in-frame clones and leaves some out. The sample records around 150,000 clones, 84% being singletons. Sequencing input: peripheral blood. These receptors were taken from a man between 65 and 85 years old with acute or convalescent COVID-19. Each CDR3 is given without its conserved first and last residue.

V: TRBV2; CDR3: ASKKRTEGAGNTIY
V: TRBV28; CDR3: ASRTVGGYNEQF
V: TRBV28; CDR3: ASSLGTGGFKSYEQY
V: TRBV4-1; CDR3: ASSQRGPGQGAYEQY
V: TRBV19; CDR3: ASCPRGGGNSGNTIY
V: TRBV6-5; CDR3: ASSQEGQGAYGYT
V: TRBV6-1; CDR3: ASSEARSVAVHYGYT
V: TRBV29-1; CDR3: SVEGTGGVTQY
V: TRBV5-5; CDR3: ASSLAAGGWFSYNEQF
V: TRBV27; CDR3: ASRTGGGGYT
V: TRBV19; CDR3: ASTTGSGYT
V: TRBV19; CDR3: ASSWGTGEYNQPQH
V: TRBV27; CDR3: ASSLPDRNTIY
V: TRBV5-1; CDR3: ASSSGQQAGNTIY
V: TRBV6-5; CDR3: ASRRGGVGEKLF
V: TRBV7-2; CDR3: ASRTGTGPYNEQF
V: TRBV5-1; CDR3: ASATETANTEAF
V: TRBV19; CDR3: ASSLGSGSGSGTDTQY
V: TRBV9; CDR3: ASSVGTSGTYEQY
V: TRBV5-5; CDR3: ASSLGQGNSPLH
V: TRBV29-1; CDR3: SVDRGQTGELF
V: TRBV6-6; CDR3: ASTRPRDSHSPLH
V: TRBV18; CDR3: ASSPPGGNTEAF
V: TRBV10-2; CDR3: ASSDPMAGPYEQY
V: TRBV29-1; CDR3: SVEGQLADTQY
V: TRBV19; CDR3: ASRDRVRGYT
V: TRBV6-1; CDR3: ASSVLRDTLPQPQH
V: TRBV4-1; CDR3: ASSQDGDQGVNEQY
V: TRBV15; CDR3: ATSRSHPRSGSGDTQY
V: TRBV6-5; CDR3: ASRGEGRVGYT
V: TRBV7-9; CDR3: ASRRLTGTTNEKLF
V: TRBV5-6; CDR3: ASSLEWGLSPGANVLT
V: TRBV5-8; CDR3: ASTTPWVAPYNEQF
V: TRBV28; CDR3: ASSLQVYGYT
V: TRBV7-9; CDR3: ASSSSDPGLAGFYEQY
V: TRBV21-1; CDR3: ASLYEQY
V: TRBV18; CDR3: ASSPGADLELF
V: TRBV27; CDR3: ASSLSGRARELF
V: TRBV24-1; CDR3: ATSVRGTGELF
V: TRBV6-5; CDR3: ATGQMAFYEQY
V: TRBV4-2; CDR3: ASSGRSSGRNTQY
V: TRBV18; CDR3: ASSPMLTGSGTGELF
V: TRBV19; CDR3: ASSMGGNPGTDTQY
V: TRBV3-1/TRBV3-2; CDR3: ASSRGQGAPEEKLF
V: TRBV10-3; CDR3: ANGTSLSEQF
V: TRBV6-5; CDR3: ASSYSVTSGSYEQY
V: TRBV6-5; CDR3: ASRRQGVDEQY
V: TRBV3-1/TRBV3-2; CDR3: ASSQGSGISNQPQH
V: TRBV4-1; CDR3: ASSQEESVTQY
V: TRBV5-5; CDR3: ASSSLGGRNQPQH
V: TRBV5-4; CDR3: ASSRGGGGNEKLF
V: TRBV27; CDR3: ASSRGLYQETQY
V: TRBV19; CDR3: ASSITAGGHTQY
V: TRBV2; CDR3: ASRTGKVYEQY